This T cell receptor (beta chain) is drawn from a study of blood T cell repertoires in COVID-19 (dated by TCRdb to the early 2020s). Broadly, across the study: Samples covering the acute and convalescent phases of COVID-19 were provided by collaborators in the United States, Italy and Spain. The prospective study material was composed of cDNA or gDNA derived from T cells, B-cell-depleted T cells, or PBMCs. Deeply sampled blood TCRbeta repertoires from subjects exposed to, actively infected with, or recovered from COVID-19 were included in the dataset. The repertoires were made available in a free public database intended to serve as a resource for research on the immune response to SARS-CoV-2. The samples were drawn from the first 160 participants of the ongoing ImmuneRACE study and from 1,254 subjects provided by 6 global collaborators. A de-identified subject ID, COVID-19 status, age in years and sex were almost always included in the sample metadata. Where available, HLA class I and class II types were taken from metadata supplied by the sample provider and were not determined by assay-based typing. Overall results and qualifications from the work: The amount of clinical and demographic metadata varied by source and participant and was provided uncurated.

Trimming removed 4 bases from V and 0 bases from J, leaving 16 bases between the germline ends. From the germline V gene (reference sequence), CDR1 is LGHDT and CDR2 is YNNKEL. From its cysteine to its phenylalanine, the CDR3 spans 16 amino acids. Only the CDR3 DNA is retained, 48 bases long and in frame from the first base. TCRbeta CDR3 regions were amplified from genomic DNA using the immunoSEQ Assay, a bias-controlled multiplex PCR. The authors' pipeline ran thus. Within the assay, amplification of reference gene primers was used to estimate how many nucleated cells each sample contained. Sequence reads were collapsed and filtered to measure the absolute abundance of every unique TCRbeta CDR3 rearrangement. For each sample, productive Simpson clonality was calculated by taking the square root of Simpson's diversity index across productive rearrangements. Entries here come from immuneACCESS through TCRdb and include only in-frame sequences with V and J called. Some clones fail to appear in such tables; in the studies checked, an unresolved V gene covers under half of the shortfall, and the cause of the remainder is unknown. V, J and clone size are taken as reported in that table, and D and trimming were inferred from the DNA itself. In this sample the table shows about 260,000 clones, more than 75% of which occur a single time. Clones ranked in the top ten supply roughly 2% of the sample.

This clone has just a few counts. No cognate antigen has been identified for it. Base qualities are not provided; no much larger clone lies one nucleotide away. In the prospective study, participants were about 18 to 95 years old, resided in 24 geographic areas of the United States, and were enrolled through a virtual design. In the prospective study, cohorts were assigned on the basis of participant-reported clinical history obtained from a screening survey and a study questionnaire. Recovered participants in ImmuneRACE Cohort 3 were defined as having two consecutive negative NP/OP PCR tests, clearance from a healthcare professional, or resolution of symptoms. In the prospective study, mobile phlebotomists collected whole blood, serum and a nasopharyngeal or oropharyngeal swab from each participant. Additional blood draws and questionnaires over an approximately two-month period could optionally be provided by prospective study participants. Blood samples from the prospective study were shipped frozen or at room temperature prior to DNA extraction.

This TCR was recovered from a woman aged 50 to 60 who had recovered from COVID-19. Sequences were obtained from PBMCs or T cells enriched from blood (not recorded which). Recombination connected TRBV3-1 (or the pseudogene TRBV3-2) to TRBJ2-7; the D gene is perhaps TRBD1, on 6 matching bases. CDR3 region: CASSLRPQGYSYEQYF. The nucleotide sequence reads as follows: TGTGCCAGCAGCCTCCGACCACAGGGCTACTCCTACGAGCAGTACTTC.